The entry below gives a single TCR beta chain sequence along with its context. This sample stems from a study of blood T cells in healthy people across ages. PCR was performed a second time for 7 to 11 cycles using a sample-barcoded 5' primer and a J-beta primer mix. A single record per CDR3 protein comes from TCRdb applying MiXCR to the 5' RACE reads. In the table there are about 680,000 distinct CDR3 sequences, about half of which are singletons. Germline V lookup: CDR1 SNHLY, CDR2 FYNNEI. The V gene end was trimmed by 9 bases and the J gene end by 4 bases; junction bases not matched to a gene: 9. The CDR3 has 14 residues.

The sequencing sample was made of blood. The receptor comes from a woman aged 60-75 years in good health. The chain joins TRBV2 to TRBJ2-7; 10 bases are a match to TRBD2. CDR3 DNA sequence: TGTGCCAGTACCCTTCTAGCGGGAGAATACGAGCAGTACTTC. It is translated as CASTLLAGEYEQYF.